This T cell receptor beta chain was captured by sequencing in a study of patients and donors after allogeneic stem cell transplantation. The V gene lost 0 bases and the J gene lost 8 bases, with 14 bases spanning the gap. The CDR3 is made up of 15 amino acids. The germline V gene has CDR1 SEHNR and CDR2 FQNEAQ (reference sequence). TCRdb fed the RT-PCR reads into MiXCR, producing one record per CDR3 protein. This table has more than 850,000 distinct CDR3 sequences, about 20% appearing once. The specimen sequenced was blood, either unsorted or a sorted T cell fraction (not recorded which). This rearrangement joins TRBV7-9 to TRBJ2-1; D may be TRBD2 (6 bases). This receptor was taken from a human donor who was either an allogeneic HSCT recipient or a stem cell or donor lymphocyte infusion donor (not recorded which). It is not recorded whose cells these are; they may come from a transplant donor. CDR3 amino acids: CASSLAGGGFYEQFF. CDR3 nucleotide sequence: TGTGCCAGCAGCTTAGCGGGAGGTGGGTTCTATGAGCAGTTCTTC. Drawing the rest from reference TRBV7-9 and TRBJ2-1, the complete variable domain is DTGVSQNPRHKITKRGQNVTFRCDPISEHNRLYWYRQTLGQGPEFLTYFQNEAQLEKSRLLSDRFSAERPKGSFSTLEIQRTEQGDSAMYLCASSLAGGGFYEQFFGPGTRLTVL.